This T cell receptor beta chain was captured by sequencing in a study of T-cell reconstitution after alpha-beta-depleted transplantation in children. Germline V gene sequence: CDR1 MNHEY, CDR2 SVGAGI. CDR3 length equals 11 residues. Trimming took 5 bases from V and 10 from J, leaving 12 bases between them. Preparation of the TCRbeta library involved a method that used unique molecular identifiers. Via MiXCR, TCRdb re-called the PCR reads, giving one row per CDR3 protein. The sample consists of about 830,000 distinct CDR3 sequences, about 15% of them appearing once. This clonotype came up a few times. Antigen: not known. Study outcomes and limitations: At around two months after transplant, the alpha-beta T cells were reportedly derived from several hundred expanded clones that came from non-depleted graft cells.

This receptor was identified in a male patient aged 5 to 17 who had a stem cell transplant for acute lymphoblastic leukemia, so the T cells may come from the graft donor. V usage is TRBV6-5 and J usage is TRBJ2-7; D may be TRBD2 (5 bases). The source material was PBMCs, mostly from graft donor cells, sampled 360 days after TCRalphabeta/CD19-depleted stem cell transplant. CDR3 bases: TGTGCCAGCAGTCTAGCCCCTTATCAGTACTTC. It is translated as CASSLAPYQYF.